This TCR beta chain was sequenced during a study of early T cells in non-severe SARS-CoV-2 infection. Study-level information: Sequenced material consisted of bulk RNA (from unsorted whole blood), and chains were unpaired. Study outcomes and limitations: In VDJdb matching, anti-spike CD8 responses were favored while private and CD4 specificities went missing.

About this clonotype: Its antigen is still unknown.

Researchers attached unique molecular identifiers to individual cDNA molecules. TCRdb re-derived calls from the 5' RACE reads in MiXCR, one entry per CDR3 protein. Among just under 65,000 distinct CDR3 sequences listed, about 11% were seen once. CDR1 is SGHRS, CDR2 YFSETQ, per germline. The CDR3 is 12 residues long. Trimming removed 5 bases from V and 10 bases from J, with 13 bases in between. The TCR was taken from an adult who was a healthcare worker with PCR-confirmed SARS-CoV-2 infection or an uninfected control (not recorded which). Material: whole blood, obtained at baseline. The chain joins TRBV5-1 to TRBJ2-1; D remains unclear. Here the CDR3 reads CASSKSDWEQFF. Written as DNA, the CDR3 is TGCGCCAGCAGTAAAAGCGATTGGGAGCAGTTCTTC.